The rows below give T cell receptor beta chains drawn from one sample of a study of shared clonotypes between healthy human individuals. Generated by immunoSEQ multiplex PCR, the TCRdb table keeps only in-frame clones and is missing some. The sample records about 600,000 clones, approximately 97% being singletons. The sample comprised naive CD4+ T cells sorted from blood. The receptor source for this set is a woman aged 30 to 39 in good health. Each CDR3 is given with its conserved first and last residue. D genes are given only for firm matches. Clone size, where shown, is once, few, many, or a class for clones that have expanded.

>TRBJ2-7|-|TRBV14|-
TGTGCCAGCAGCCAAAACCTGGTTTTGGACTCCTACGAGCAGTACTTC
CASSQNLVLDSYEQYF
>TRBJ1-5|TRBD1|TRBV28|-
TGTGCCAGCAGTTTGGGAGACAGGGGATGGGTGGTCAATCAGCCCCAGCATTTT
CASSLGDRGWVVNQPQHF
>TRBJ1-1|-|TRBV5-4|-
TGTGCCAGCAGCCTAACTGGGGTAGGAGTCCCTGAAGCTTTCTTT
CASSLTGVGVPEAFF
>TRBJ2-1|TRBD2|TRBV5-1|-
TGCGCCAGCACCCCCTCAGCGGGAGGGCCCAATGAGCAGTTCTTC
CASTPSAGGPNEQFF
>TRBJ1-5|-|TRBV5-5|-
TGTGCCAGCAGGGTAGGCGGGAATCAGCCCCAGCATTTT
CASRVGGNQPQHF
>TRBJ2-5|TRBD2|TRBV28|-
TGTGCCAGCGCACTAGCGGGAGGTGGAGAGACCCAGTACTTC
CASALAGGGETQYF
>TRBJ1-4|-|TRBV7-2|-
TGTGCCAGCAGCTTAACTTTATTAGGGCCAGGAGAGGAAAAACTGTTTTTT
CASSLTLLGPGEEKLFF
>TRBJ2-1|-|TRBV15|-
TGTGCCACCAGCAGAGTTGGGTTGAGTGAGCAGTTCTTC
CATSRVGLSEQFF
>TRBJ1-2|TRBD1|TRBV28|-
TGTGCCAGCAGTTTACCGGGACAGGTGGGGTACTCCTATGGCTACACCTTC
CASSLPGQVGYSYGYTF
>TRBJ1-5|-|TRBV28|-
TGTGCCAGCCGAGGTAAAGGGAGCAATCAGCCCCAGCATTTT
CASRGKGSNQPQHF
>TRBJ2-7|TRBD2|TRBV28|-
TGTGCCAGCAGGGTAGCGGGAGCTCGGTACGAGCAGTACTTC
CASRVAGARYEQYF
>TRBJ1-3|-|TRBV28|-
TGTGCCAGCAGTTTGTTCAGGCAGAGCTCTGGAAACACCATATATTTT
CASSLFRQSSGNTIYF
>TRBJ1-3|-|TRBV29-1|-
TGCAGCGCTGGGACACCGGGAAACACCATATATTTT
CSAGTPGNTIYF
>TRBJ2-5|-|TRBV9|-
TGTGCCAGCAGCGTAGAAGAGACCCAGTACTTC
CASSVEETQYF
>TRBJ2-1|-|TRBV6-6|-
TGTGCCAGCAGTTACGACGGGGTTACCTACAATGAGCAGTTCTTC
CASSYDGVTYNEQFF
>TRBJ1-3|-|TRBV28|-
TGTGCCAGCAGTTCGGGGCAAGCCCGCTCTGGAAACACCATATATTTT
CASSSGQARSGNTIYF
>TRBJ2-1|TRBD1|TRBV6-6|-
TGTGCCAGCAGTACCGACAGGGGGCAGTACAATGAGCAGTTCTTC
CASSTDRGQYNEQFF
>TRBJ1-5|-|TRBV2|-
TGTGCCAGCAGTGAAGCGGCCCAGACGGATAGCAATCAGCCCCAGCATTTT
CASSEAAQTDSNQPQHF
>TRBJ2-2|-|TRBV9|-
TGTGCCAGCAGCGTAGGGGGACAAATCACCGGGGAGCTGTTTTTT
CASSVGGQITGELFF
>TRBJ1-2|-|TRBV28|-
TGTGCCAGCACCTACAGGGATAGGAACTATGGCTACACCTTC
CASTYRDRNYGYTF
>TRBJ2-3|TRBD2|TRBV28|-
TGTGCCAGCAGCCCTTGGGGTGCCCTAGCGGGAGTTAGACGTGCAAATGTCTGGGTGCAGTATTTT
CASSPWGALAGVRRANVWVQYF
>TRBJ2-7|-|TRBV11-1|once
TGTGCCAGCAGCCCGAGGGTTTCGCCCTACGAGCAGTACTTC
CASSPRVSPYEQYF
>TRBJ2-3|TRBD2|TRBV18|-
TGTGCCAGCTCACCACCCAGCGGGAGTGAAACAGATACGCAGTATTTT
CASSPPSGSETDTQYF
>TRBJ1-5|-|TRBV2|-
TGTGCCAGCAGTGCCAAGAGGAGTCAGCCCCAGCATTTT
CASSAKRSQPQHF
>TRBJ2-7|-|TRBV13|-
TGTGCCAGCAGCCGGGACCACTCCTACGAGCAGTACTTC
CASSRDHSYEQYF
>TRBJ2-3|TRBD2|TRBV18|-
TGTGCCAGCTCACCCGGGACTACCTACACAGATACGCAGTATTTT
CASSPGTTYTDTQYF
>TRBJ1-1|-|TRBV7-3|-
TGTGCCAGCAGCGCCGCGGGGAACACTGAAGCTTTCTTT
CASSAAGNTEAFF
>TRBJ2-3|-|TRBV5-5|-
TGTGCCAGCAGCTTGGTCACAGATACGCAGTATTTT
CASSLVTDTQYF
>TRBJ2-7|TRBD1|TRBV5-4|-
TGTGCCAGCAGCCCCGGAGGTCTTGGGGACAGTTTCTACGAGCAGTACTTC
CASSPGGLGDSFYEQYF
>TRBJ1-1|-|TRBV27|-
TGTGCCAGCAGTTTGGCAGGGTGGCCTGTGAACACTGAAGCTTTCTTT
CASSLAGWPVNTEAFF
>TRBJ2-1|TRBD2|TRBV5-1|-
TGCGCCAGCAGCCTCGGACTAGCTACCGATGAGCAGTTCTTC
CASSLGLATDEQFF
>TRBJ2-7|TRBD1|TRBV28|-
TGTGCCAGCAGCCAGGGGGCCTACGAGCAGTACTTC
CASSQGAYEQYF
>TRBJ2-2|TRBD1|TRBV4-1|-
TGCGCCAGCAGCCAGCATCTAGGGGGCGCCAAGGGCACCGGGGAGCTGTTTTTT
CASSQHLGGAKGTGELFF
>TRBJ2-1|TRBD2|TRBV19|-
TGTGCCAGTAGAAATGAGGCTAGCGGGGGGGATTACAATGAGCAGTTCTTC
CASRNEASGGDYNEQFF
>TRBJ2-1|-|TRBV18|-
TGTGCCAGCTCACCAGGGACTTCCTACAATGAGCAGTTCTTC
CASSPGTSYNEQFF
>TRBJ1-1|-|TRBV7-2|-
TGTGCCAGCTGGTCTTCCGGTCTGGAAGCTTTCTTT
CASWSSGLEAFF
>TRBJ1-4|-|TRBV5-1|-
TGCGCCAGCAGCTTAAGTGCTGGTAAGAGTGAAAAACTGTTTTTT
CASSLSAGKSEKLFF
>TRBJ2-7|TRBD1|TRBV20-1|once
TGCAGTGCTAGTGGGGACAGGGAAAACTTC
CSASGDRENF
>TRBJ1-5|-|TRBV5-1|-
TGCGCCAGCAGCTTGTTTACAGGGACTAATCAGCCCCAGCATTTT
CASSLFTGTNQPQHF
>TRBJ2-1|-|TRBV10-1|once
TGCGCCAGCAGTGAGTCGGGTCAGCTCCCTAATGAGCAGTTCTTC
CASSESGQLPNEQFF
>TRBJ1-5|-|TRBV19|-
TGTGCCAGTAGTGTAGGGGGTAGTTATCAGCCCCAGCATTTT
CASSVGGSYQPQHF
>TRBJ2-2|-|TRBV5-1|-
TGCGCCAGCAGCTTGCGCGGTTCCGGGACCGCCGGGGAGCTGTTTTTT
CASSLRGSGTAGELFF
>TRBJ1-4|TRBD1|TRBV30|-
TGTGCCTGGAATCCGGGACAGATTAATGAAAAACTGTTTTTT
CAWNPGQINEKLFF
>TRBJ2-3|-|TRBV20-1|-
TGCAGTGCTAGCGGGGTAGATACGCAGTATTTT
CSASGVDTQYF
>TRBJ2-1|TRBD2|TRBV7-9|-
TGTGCCAGCAGCTTAGGGGTAAGGGAGGGCCGGAATGAGCAGTTCTTC
CASSLGVREGRNEQFF
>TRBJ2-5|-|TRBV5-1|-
TGCGCCAGCAGGCTCCAACTACCAAGTAAAGAGACCCAGTACTTC
CASRLQLPSKETQYF
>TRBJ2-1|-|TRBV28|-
TGTGCCAGCAGTTTATCGTCTAGCTCCTACAATGAGCAGTTCTTC
CASSLSSSSYNEQFF
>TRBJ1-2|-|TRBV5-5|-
TGTGCCAGCAGCTTGACAATCATTAAGGACTATGGCTACACCTTC
CASSLTIIKDYGYTF
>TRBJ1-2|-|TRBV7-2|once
TGTGCCAGCAGCCCATCGGGGGGAGCTAACTATGGCTACACCTTC
CASSPSGGANYGYTF
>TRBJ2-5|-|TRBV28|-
TGTGCCACCGAGACCCCAATGTACCAAGAGACCCAGTACTTC
CATETPMYQETQYF
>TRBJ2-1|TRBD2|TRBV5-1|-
TGCGCCAGCGGTGTTAGCGGGAGCTCCTACAATGAGCAGTTCTTC
CASGVSGSSYNEQFF
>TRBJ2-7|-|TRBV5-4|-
TGTGCCAGCAGCTCTCCGGGCCAGAGACCCGTCCACGAGCAGTACTTC
CASSSPGQRPVHEQYF
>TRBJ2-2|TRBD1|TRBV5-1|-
TGCGCCAGCAGCTTTTACAGGGGCGACACCGGGGAGCTGTTTTTT
CASSFYRGDTGELFF
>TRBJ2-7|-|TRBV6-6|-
TGTGCCAGCAGTGTACCGAGCGGGCAGCAGTACTTC
CASSVPSGQQYF